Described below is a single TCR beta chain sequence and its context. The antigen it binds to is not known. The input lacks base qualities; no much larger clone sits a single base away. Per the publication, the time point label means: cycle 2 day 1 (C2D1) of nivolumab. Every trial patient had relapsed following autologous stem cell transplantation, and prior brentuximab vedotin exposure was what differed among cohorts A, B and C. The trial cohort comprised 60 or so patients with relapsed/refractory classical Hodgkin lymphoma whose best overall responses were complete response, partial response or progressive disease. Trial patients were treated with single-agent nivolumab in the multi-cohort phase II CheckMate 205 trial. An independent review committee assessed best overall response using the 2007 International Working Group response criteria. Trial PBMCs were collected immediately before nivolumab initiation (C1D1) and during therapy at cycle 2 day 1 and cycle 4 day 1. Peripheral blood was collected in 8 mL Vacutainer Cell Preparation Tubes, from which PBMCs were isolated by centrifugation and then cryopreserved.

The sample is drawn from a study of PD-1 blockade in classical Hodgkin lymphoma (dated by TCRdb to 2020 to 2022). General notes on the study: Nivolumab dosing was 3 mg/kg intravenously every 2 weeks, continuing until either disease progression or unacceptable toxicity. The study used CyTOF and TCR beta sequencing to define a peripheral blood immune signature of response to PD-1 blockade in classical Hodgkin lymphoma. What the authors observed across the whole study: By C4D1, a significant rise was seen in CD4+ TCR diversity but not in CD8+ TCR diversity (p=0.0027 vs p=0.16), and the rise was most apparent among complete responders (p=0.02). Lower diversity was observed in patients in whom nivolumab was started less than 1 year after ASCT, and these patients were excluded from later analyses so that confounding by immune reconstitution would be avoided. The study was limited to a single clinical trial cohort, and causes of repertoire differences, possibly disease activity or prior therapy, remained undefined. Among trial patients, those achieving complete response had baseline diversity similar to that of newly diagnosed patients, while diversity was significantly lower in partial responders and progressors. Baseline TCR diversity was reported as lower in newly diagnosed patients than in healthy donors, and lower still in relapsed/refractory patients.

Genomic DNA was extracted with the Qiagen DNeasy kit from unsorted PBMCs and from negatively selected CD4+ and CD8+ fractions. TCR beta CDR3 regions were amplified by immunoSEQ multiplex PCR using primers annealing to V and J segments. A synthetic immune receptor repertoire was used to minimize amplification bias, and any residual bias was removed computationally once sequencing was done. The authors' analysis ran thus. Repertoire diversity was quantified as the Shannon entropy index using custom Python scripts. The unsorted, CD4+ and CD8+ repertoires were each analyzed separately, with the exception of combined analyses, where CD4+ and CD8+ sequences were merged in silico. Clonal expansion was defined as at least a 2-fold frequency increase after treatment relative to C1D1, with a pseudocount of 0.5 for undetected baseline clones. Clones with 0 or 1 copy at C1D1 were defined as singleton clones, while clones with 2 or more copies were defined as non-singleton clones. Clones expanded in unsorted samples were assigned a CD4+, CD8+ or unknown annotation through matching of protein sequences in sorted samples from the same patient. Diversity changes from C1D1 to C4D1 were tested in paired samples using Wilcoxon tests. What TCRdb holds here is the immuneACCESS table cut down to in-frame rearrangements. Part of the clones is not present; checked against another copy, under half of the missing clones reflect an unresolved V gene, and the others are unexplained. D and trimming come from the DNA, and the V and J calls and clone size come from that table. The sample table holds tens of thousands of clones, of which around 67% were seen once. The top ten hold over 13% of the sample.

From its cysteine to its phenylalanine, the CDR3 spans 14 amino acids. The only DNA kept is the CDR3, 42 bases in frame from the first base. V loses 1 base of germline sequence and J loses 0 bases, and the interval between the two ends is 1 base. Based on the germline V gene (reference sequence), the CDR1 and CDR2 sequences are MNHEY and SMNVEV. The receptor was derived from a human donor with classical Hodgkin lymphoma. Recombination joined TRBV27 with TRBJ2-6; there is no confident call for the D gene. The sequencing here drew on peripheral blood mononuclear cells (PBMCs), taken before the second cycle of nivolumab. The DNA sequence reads TGTGCCAGCAGTTTATTCTCTGGGGCCAACGTCCTGACTTTC. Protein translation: CASSLFSGANVLTF.